The following is a T cell receptor (beta chain) sequence with its context. The data were obtained in a study of blood T cells in healthy people across ages. Then a second PCR, running about 6 to 12 cycles, was carried out with a sample-barcoded 5' primer and a J-beta primer mix. In TCRdb, the 5' RACE reads were re-called with MiXCR into one record per CDR3 protein. The sample holds roughly 1,300,000 distinct CDR3 sequences; approximately 63% are singletons and the top ten take under 8.5%. Trimming shortened V by 0 bases and J by 4 bases, and 15 bases separated the two germline ends. The germline gives CDR1 SGHDN, CDR2 FVKESK. The CDR3 has 16 residues.

Input material: blood. The chain employs TRBV14 and TRBJ1-1, with a possible D match to TRBD1 (5 bases). This TCR came from a man aged 18 to 29 in good health. CDR3 loop: CASSQDGTGYLTEAFF. In DNA, the CDR3 is TGTGCCAGCAGCCAAGATGGGACGGGGTACCTCACTGAAGCTTTCTTT. The full variable domain, with the rest looked up from reference TRBV14 and TRBJ1-1, is EAGVTQFPSHSVIEKGQTVTLRCDPISGHDNLYWYRRVMGKEIKFLLHFVKESKQDESGMPNNRFLAERTGGTYSTLKVQPAELEDSGVYFCASSQDGTGYLTEAFFGQGTRLTVV.